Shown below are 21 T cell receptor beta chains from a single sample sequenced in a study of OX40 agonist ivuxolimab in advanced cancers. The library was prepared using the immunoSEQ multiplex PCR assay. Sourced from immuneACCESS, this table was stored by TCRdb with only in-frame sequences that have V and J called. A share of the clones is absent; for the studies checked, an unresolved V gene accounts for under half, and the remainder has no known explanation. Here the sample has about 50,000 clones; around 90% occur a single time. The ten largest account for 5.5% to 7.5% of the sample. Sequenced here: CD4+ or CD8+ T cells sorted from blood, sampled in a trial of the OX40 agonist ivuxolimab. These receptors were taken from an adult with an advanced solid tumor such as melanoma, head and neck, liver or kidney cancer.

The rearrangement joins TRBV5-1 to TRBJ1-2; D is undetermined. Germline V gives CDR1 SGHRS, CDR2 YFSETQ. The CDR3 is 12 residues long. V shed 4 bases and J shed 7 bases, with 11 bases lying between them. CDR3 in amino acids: CASSEIASGYTF. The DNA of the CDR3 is TGCGCCAGCAGCGAGATCGCTAGTGGCTACACCTTC.

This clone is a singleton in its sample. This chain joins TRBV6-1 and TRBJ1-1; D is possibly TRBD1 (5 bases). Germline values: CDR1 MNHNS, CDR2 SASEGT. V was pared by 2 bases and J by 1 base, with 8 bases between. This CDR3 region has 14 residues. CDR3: CASSERTGNTEAFF. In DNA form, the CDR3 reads TGTGCCAGCAGTGAACGTACAGGGAACACTGAAGCTTTCTTT.

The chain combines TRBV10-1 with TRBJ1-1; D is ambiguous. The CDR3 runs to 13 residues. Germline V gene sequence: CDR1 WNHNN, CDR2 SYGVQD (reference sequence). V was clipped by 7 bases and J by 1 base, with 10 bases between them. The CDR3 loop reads CASNGVANTEAFF. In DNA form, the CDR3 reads TGCGCCAGCAATGGGGTGGCGAACACTGAAGCTTTCTTT.

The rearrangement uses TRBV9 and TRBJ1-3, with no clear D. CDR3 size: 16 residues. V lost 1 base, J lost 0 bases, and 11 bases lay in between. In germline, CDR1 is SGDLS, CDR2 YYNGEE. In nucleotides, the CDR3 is TGTGCCAGCAGCGTATATCCGGGAAGCTCTGGAAACACCATATATTTT. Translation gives CASSVYPGSSGNTIYF.

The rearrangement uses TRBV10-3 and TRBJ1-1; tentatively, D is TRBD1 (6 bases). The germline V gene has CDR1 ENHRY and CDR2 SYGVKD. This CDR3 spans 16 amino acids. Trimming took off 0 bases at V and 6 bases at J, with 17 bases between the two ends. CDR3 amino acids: CAISESPGGGRAEAFF. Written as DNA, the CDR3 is TGTGCCATCAGTGAGTCCCCCGGAGGGGGTCGGGCTGAAGCTTTCTTT.

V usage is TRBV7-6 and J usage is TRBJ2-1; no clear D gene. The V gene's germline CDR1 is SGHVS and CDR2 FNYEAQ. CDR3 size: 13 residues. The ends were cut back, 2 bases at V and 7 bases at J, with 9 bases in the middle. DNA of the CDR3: TGTGCCAGCAGCTTACCATCCCAGAATGAGCAGTTCTTC. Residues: CASSLPSQNEQFF.

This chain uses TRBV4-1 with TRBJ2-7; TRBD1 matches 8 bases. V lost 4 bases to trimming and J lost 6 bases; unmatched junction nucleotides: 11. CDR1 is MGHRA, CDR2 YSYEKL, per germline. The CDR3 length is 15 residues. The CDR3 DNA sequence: TGCGCCAGCAGCCCAAAATTCCAGGGGGCTCTCGAGCAGTACTTC. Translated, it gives CASSPKFQGALEQYF.

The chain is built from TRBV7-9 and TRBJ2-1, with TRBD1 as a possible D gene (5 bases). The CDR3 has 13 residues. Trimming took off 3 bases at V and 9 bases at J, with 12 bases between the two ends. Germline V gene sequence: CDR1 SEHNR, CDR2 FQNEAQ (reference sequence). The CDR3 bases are TGTGCCAGCAGCTTGGGGCTAGATGGTGAGCAGTTCTTC. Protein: CASSLGLDGEQFF.

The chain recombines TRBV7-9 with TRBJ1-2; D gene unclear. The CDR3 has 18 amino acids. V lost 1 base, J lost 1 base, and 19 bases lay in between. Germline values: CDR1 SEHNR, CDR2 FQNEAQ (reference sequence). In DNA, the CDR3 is TGTGCCAGCAGCTTAGAAGGCTTGGCGGTCCCTCTTAACTATGGCTACACCTTC. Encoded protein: CASSLEGLAVPLNYGYTF.

The CDR3 DNA follows: TGTGCCAGCAGCCCAACCCCCAACACCATATATTTT. Protein product: CASSPTPNTIYF. The genes are TRBV7-9 and TRBJ1-3; D call uncertain. This CDR3 is built from 12 residues. The V gene's germline CDR1 is SEHNR and CDR2 FQNEAQ (reference sequence). Trimming cost V 5 bases and J 7 bases, with 9 bases left between them. Supplemented by reference TRBV7-9 and TRBJ1-3, the full variable domain reads DTGVSQNPRHKITKRGQNVTFRCDPISEHNRLYWYRQTLGQGPEFLTYFQNEAQLEKSRLLSDRFSAERPKGSFSTLEIQRTEQGDSAMYLCASSPTPNTIYFGEGSWLTVV.

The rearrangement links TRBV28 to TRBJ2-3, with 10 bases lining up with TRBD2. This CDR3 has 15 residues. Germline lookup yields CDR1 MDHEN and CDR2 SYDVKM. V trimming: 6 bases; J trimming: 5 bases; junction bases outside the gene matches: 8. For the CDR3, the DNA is TGTGCCAGCAGAAGGACTAGCGGAAGAGTAGATACGCAGTATTTT. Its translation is CASRRTSGRVDTQYF. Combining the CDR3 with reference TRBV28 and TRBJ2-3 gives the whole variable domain DVKVTQSSRYLVKRTGEKVFLECVQDMDHENMFWYRQDPGLGLRLIYFSYDVKMKEKGDIPEGYSVSREKKERFSLILESASTNQTSMYLCASRRTSGRVDTQYFGPGTRLTVL.

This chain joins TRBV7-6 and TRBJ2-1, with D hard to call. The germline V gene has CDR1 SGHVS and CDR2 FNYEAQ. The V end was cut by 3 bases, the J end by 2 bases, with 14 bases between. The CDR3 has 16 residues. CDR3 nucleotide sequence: TGTGCCAGCAGCTTGTGGGCGGACGGAACCTACAATGAGCAGTTCTTC. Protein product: CASSLWADGTYNEQFF.

This CDR3 reads CASSLSPDSGNTIYF. The CDR3 DNA reads TGTGCCAGCAGTTTATCTCCAGACTCTGGAAACACCATATATTTT. The V call is TRBV27, the J call TRBJ1-3, with unresolved D. Germline CDR1 reads MNHEY; CDR2 reads SMNVEV (reference sequence). The CDR3 spans 15 residues. Trimming shortened V by 0 bases and J by 0 bases, and 6 bases separated the two germline ends.

The CDR3 reads CASSGTGIYEQYV. Written as DNA, the CDR3 is TGTGCCAGCAGTGGGACAGGGATCTACGAGCAGTACGTC. This chain joins TRBV28 and TRBJ2-7; 9 bases are a match to TRBD1. This CDR3 contains 13 residues. The V segment lost 5 bases and the J segment 3 bases; nucleotides outside the gene matches: 2. The germline CDR1 and CDR2 sequences are MDHEN and SYDVKM.

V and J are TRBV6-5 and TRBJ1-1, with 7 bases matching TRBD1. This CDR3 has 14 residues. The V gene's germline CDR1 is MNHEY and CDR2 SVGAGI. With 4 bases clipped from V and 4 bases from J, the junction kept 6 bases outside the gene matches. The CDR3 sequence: CASSSPGTATEAFF. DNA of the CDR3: TGTGCCAGCAGTTCACCCGGGACAGCCACTGAAGCTTTCTTT.

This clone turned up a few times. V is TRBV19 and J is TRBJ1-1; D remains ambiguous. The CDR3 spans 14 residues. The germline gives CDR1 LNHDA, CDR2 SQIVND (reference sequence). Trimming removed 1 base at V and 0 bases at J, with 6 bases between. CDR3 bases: TGTGCCAGTAGTATAGGGCCCCTGAACACTGAAGCTTTCTTT. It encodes CASSIGPLNTEAFF.

The CDR3 region is CASSNSGYNEQFF. CDR3 in DNA: TGTGCCAGCAGTAATAGCGGCTACAATGAGCAGTTCTTC. This chain links TRBV27 with TRBJ2-1, with D perhaps matching TRBD2 (6 bases). V lost 5 bases and J 3 bases, leaving 8 bases between the germline ends. The germline V gene has CDR1 MNHEY and CDR2 SMNVEV (reference sequence). The CDR3 runs 13 residues.

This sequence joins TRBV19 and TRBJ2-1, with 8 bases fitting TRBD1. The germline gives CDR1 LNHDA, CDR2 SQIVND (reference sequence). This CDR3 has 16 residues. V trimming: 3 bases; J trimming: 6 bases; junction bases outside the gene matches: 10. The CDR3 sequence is CASSILATGGFNEQFF. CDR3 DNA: TGTGCCAGTAGTATTTTGGCTACAGGGGGTTTCAATGAGCAGTTCTTC.

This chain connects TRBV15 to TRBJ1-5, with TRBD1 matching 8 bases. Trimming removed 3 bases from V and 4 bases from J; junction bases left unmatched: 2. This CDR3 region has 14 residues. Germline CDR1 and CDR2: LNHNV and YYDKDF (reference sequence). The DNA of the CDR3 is TGTGCCACCAGCAGGTGGACAGGGAATCAGCCCCAGCATTTT. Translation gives CATSRWTGNQPQHF.

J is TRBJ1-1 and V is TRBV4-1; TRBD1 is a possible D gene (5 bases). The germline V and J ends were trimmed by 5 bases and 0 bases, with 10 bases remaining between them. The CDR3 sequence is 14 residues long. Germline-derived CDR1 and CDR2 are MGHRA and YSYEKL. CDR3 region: CASSSQGLNTEAFF. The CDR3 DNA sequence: TGCGCCAGCAGCTCCCAGGGACTGAACACTGAAGCTTTCTTT.

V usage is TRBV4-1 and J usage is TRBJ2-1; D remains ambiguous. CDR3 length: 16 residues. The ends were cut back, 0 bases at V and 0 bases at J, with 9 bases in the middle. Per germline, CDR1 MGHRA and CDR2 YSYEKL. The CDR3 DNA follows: TGCGCCAGCAGCCAAGACCGGGCCCGCTCCTACAATGAGCAGTTCTTC. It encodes CASSQDRARSYNEQFF.